This T cell receptor (beta chain) originates from a study of blood T cell repertoires in COVID-19. Study overall: Samples came from the United States, Italy and Spain, spanning acute and convalescent COVID-19. PBMCs, B-cell-depleted T cells, or T cells were the source of the cDNA or gDNA that made up the material.

Original handling: Amplification of reference gene primers was used by the study to estimate nucleated cell counts. TCRdb's copy holds only in-frame clones and misses some; the assay was immunoSEQ multiplex PCR. V, J and clone size are those of that table, while D and trimming were read from the DNA. The sample has around 220,000 clones, roughly 84% seen once. The sample was peripheral blood. This clonotype was obtained from a man under 40 with active or convalescent COVID-19.

CDR3 nucleotides: TGTGCCAGCTCATCCATACAGGGGGAACGTGAAGCTTTCTTT. Its protein product is CASSSIQGEREAFF. The genes are TRBV18 and TRBJ1-1, with 8 nucleotides matching TRBD1. Germline values: CDR1 KGHSH, CDR2 LQKENI. The CDR3 has 14 amino acids. V lost 5 bases to trimming and J lost 7 bases; unmatched junction nucleotides: 9.